These T cell receptor beta chains were read from a single sample in a study of blood T cell repertoires in COVID-19. Only in-frame clones appear in the TCRdb table, and some are missing; sequencing was by immunoSEQ multiplex PCR. Among approximately 290,000 clones listed, approximately 90% were seen once. Specimen: peripheral blood. Receptors were obtained from a man aged 30 to 39 with acute or convalescent COVID-19. Both conserved end residues are part of each CDR3. D genes are given only for firm matches. Only part of the rows carry a size: once, few, many, or a class if the clone is expanded.

D gene	clone size	CDR3 length	V gene	J gene	CDR3 protein	CDR3 DNA
.	once	15	TRBV3-1/TRBV3-2	TRBJ1-3	CASSPFPNGGNTIYF	TGTGCCAGCAGCCCTTTCCCGAACGGTGGAAACACCATATATTTT
.	.	16	TRBV30	TRBJ1-2	CAWTPIGGQINYGYTF	TGTGCCTGGACTCCTATTGGTGGACAGATTAACTATGGCTACACCTTC
TRBD2	.	16	TRBV5-1	TRBJ2-7	CASSLDASGGIIEQYF	TGCGCCAGCAGCTTGGACGCTAGCGGGGGGATTATCGAGCAGTACTTC
TRBD2	.	16	TRBV4-1	TRBJ2-7	CASSQVSSGRLNEQYF	TGCGCCAGCAGCCAAGTCTCTAGCGGGAGACTCAACGAGCAGTACTTC
TRBD1	few	15	TRBV12-5	TRBJ1-1	CASGLVKQGEGMAFF	TGTGCTAGTGGTTTGGTAAAACAGGGGGAGGGGATGGCTTTCTTT
TRBD1	.	14	TRBV11-3	TRBJ2-1	CASSSGQGADEQFF	TGTGCCAGCAGCTCAGGACAGGGGGCGGATGAGCAGTTCTTC
.	few	14	TRBV28	TRBJ1-1	CASSLPPRGTEAFF	TGTGCCAGCAGTTTACCCCCTCGGGGTACTGAAGCTTTCTTT
.	.	15	TRBV6-4	TRBJ2-1	CASSDSPSGVDEQFF	TGTGCCAGCAGTGACTCGCCGTCGGGGGTCGATGAGCAGTTCTTC
.	.	13	TRBV7-9	TRBJ1-1	CASSLAAPGVAFF	TGTGCCAGCAGCTTAGCGGCGCCGGGGGTGGCTTTCTTT
.	.	14	TRBV5-1	TRBJ2-3	CASSSGRGTDTQYF	TGCGCCAGCAGCTCAGGCAGGGGCACAGATACGCAGTATTTT
.	.	15	TRBV19	TRBJ2-7	CASSYGSQPHYEQYF	TGTGCCAGTAGTTACGGGAGTCAACCCCACTACGAGCAGTACTTC
.	.	14	TRBV5-1	TRBJ2-7	CASSLLEGGDEQYF	TGCGCCAGCAGTCTGCTGGAGGGCGGGGACGAGCAGTACTTC
TRBD2	.	15	TRBV6-6	TRBJ2-7	CASSYPSGASYEQYF	TGTGCCAGCAGTTACCCTAGCGGGGCTTCCTACGAGCAGTACTTC
.	.	13	TRBV6-6	TRBJ1-1	CASFPGQRTEAFF	TGTGCCAGCTTCCCGGGACAACGCACTGAAGCTTTCTTT
.	.	12	TRBV6-5	TRBJ1-2	CASSRPSGGYTF	TGTGCCAGCAGCCGTCCTTCCGGGGGCTACACCTTC
TRBD1	.	14	TRBV5-1	TRBJ2-2	CASSRDREDGELFF	TGCGCCAGCAGCAGGGACAGGGAGGACGGGGAGCTGTTTTTT
TRBD2	.	15	TRBV30	TRBJ2-1	CAWISGVTVWDEQFF	TGTGCCTGGATTAGCGGGGTGACTGTTTGGGATGAGCAGTTCTTC
.	.	16	TRBV7-7	TRBJ2-5	CASSPHREFLQETQYF	TGTGCTAGCAGCCCTCACAGGGAATTCCTCCAAGAGACCCAGTACTTC
.	.	14	TRBV7-9	TRBJ2-3	CASSFWGRTDTQYF	TGTGCCAGCAGCTTTTGGGGCCGCACAGATACGCAGTATTTT
.	.	15	TRBV25-1	TRBJ2-7	CASSDPLGASYEQYF	TGTGCCAGCAGTGACCCACTCGGTGCCTCCTACGAGCAGTACTTC
TRBD2	.	17	TRBV13	TRBJ2-7	CASSLASSGGSSYEQYF	TGTGCCAGCAGCTTAGCGAGTAGCGGGGGGTCTTCCTACGAGCAGTACTTC
.	once	16	TRBV5-3	TRBJ1-6	CARSLSGRNYNSPLHF	TGTGCCAGAAGCTTGTCTGGCAGAAACTATAATTCACCCCTCCACTTT
.	.	15	TRBV21-1	TRBJ2-7	CASSRRRRSSYEQYF	TGTGCCAGCAGCAGGCGTCGGAGAAGCTCCTACGAGCAGTACTTC
.	.	15	TRBV5-6	TRBJ1-1	CASSFSPEQNTEAFF	TGTGCCAGCAGCTTTTCGCCAGAACAGAACACTGAAGCTTTCTTT
TRBD1	.	15	TRBV27	TRBJ2-3	CASTVGQGGEDTQYF	TGTGCCAGCACCGTCGGACAGGGAGGAGAAGATACGCAGTATTTT
.	.	15	TRBV6-6	TRBJ2-3	CASSLRGLTTDTQYF	TGTGCCAGCAGTCTCCGGGGTCTCACAACAGATACGCAGTATTTT
TRBD2	.	15	TRBV28	TRBJ2-1	CASSSSGSGINEQFF	TGTGCCAGCAGTTCTAGCGGGAGTGGGATAAATGAGCAGTTCTTC
.	.	13	TRBV28	TRBJ1-1	CASKRTGTTEAFF	TGTGCCAGTAAACGGACGGGAACCACTGAAGCTTTCTTT
.	.	15	TRBV28	TRBJ2-7	CASTHSRGAAYEQYF	TGTGCCAGCACCCATTCCCGGGGGGCAGCCTACGAGCAGTACTTC
.	once	17	TRBV19	TRBJ2-6	CASINQGYLSGANVLTF	TGTGCCAGTATAAACCAGGGATATCTCTCTGGGGCCAACGTCCTGACTTTC
.	.	13	TRBV5-4	TRBJ2-7	CASSPDSPREQYF	TGTGCCAGCAGCCCGGACTCACCCCGCGAGCAGTACTTC
.	.	15	TRBV5-5	TRBJ2-1	CASSLDYPIYNEQFF	TGTGCCAGCAGCTTAGACTACCCCATATACAATGAGCAGTTCTTC
.	.	15	TRBV9	TRBJ2-2	CASSGYSGYTGELFF	TGTGCCAGCAGCGGTTATAGCGGTTACACCGGGGAGCTGTTTTTT
TRBD1	.	13	TRBV7-8	TRBJ1-2	CASMLDRARGYTF	TGTGCCAGCATGCTTGACAGGGCGCGTGGCTACACCTTC
TRBD2	.	17	TRBV7-2	TRBJ2-3	CASSNRASGRGLDTQYF	TGTGCCAGCAGCAACCGGGCTAGCGGGAGGGGTTTAGATACGCAGTATTTT
.	.	16	TRBV6-6	TRBJ1-5	CASSHGEGGHTQPQHF	TGTGCCAGCAGTCACGGGGAAGGAGGGCATACTCAGCCCCAGCATTTT
.	.	11	TRBV28	TRBJ1-2	CASSTRISYTF	TGTGCCAGCAGTACTCGTATTAGCTACACCTTC
.	.	14	TRBV5-1	TRBJ2-1	CASSDRVRDNEQFF	TGCGCCAGCTCGGATCGGGTCAGGGACAATGAGCAGTTCTTC
.	.	15	TRBV7-3	TRBJ1-1	CASSGGGPANTEAFF	TGTGCCAGCAGCGGGGGAGGGCCCGCAAACACTGAAGCTTTCTTT
.	.	13	TRBV30	TRBJ1-5	CAWSPGHERPQHF	TGTGCCTGGAGTCCGGGACACGAGAGGCCCCAGCATTTT
TRBD2	once	16	TRBV6-5	TRBJ2-7	CASSYSVVAGVREQYF	TGTGCCAGCAGTTACTCGGTCGTAGCGGGAGTACGCGAGCAGTACTTC
TRBD2	.	15	TRBV24-1	TRBJ2-1	CATSVRLAEPNEQFF	TGTGCCACCAGTGTCCGGCTAGCGGAGCCCAATGAGCAGTTCTTC
TRBD1	.	12	TRBV30	TRBJ1-2	CAWARQGNGYTF	TGTGCCTGGGCCAGACAGGGGAATGGCTACACCTTC
.	.	17	TRBV9	TRBJ1-3	CASSVDPGWSSGNTIYF	TGTGCCAGCAGCGTAGATCCCGGGTGGAGCTCTGGAAACACCATATATTTT
.	.	14	TRBV28	TRBJ2-7	CASSLPGVLDEQYF	TGTGCCAGCAGCTTACCCGGGGTTTTAGACGAGCAGTACTTC
TRBD2	few	14	TRBV6-4	TRBJ2-2	CASSPGGTPIELFF	TGTGCCAGCAGTCCCGGGGGGACTCCAATCGAGCTGTTTTTT
.	once	15	TRBV4-2	TRBJ1-5	CASSQDWGTNQPQHF	TGTGCCAGCAGCCAAGATTGGGGGACAAATCAGCCCCAGCATTTT
TRBD1	.	13	TRBV24-1	TRBJ2-5	CATATGGSETQYF	TGTGCCACCGCGACAGGGGGTTCGGAGACCCAGTACTTC
TRBD2	once	16	TRBV11-2	TRBJ2-1	CASSPEVSGSRYEQFF	TGTGCCAGCAGCCCCGAGGTTAGCGGGAGTAGATATGAGCAGTTCTTC
TRBD2	.	13	TRBV2	TRBJ2-1	CATREGLNNEQFF	TGTGCCACCCGGGAGGGACTAAACAATGAGCAGTTCTTC
.	once	16	TRBV5-5	TRBJ2-1	CASSLVSGFSYNEQFF	TGTGCCAGCAGCTTGGTTTCCGGGTTCTCCTACAATGAGCAGTTCTTC
.	.	14	TRBV7-7	TRBJ2-3	CASSLAGGTDTQYF	TGTGCTAGCAGCTTGGCCGGGGGCACAGATACGCAGTATTTT
TRBD2	.	16	TRBV7-2	TRBJ2-2	CASSKRAGGGTGELFF	TGTGCCAGCAGCAAGCGAGCGGGAGGGGGCACCGGGGAGCTGTTTTTT
.	.	16	TRBV18	TRBJ1-6	CASSPIRGGENSPLHF	TGTGCCAGCTCACCGATTAGGGGGGGTGAGAATTCACCCCTCCACTTT